One and the same sample provided the 5 T cell receptor beta chains below, sequenced in a study of cytomegalovirus exposure and HLA in healthy donors. PCR amplification relied on 60 Vbeta primers (plus 13 Jbeta primers). Sequencing was performed with immunoSEQ multiplex PCR; in TCRdb, only in-frame clones are kept and a portion is missing. This sample has approximately 220,000 clones; just over 75% occur once, and the top ten carry roughly 0.62%. The sequencing sample was made of PBMCs. The receptors shown here come from a man between 18 and 29 years old in good health and CMV-seronegative.

The rearrangement uses TRBV15 and TRBJ2-7, with TRBD1 as a possible D gene (6 bases). Deletions cut 5 bases from V and 2 bases from J, with 19 bases between. Germline assignment: CDR1 LNHNV and CDR2 YYDKDF (reference sequence). CDR3 length: 16 residues. This CDR3 reads CATSLPPGVWAYEQYF. DNA for the CDR3: TGTGCCACCAGCCTCCCACCAGGGGTGTGGGCCTACGAGCAGTACTTC.

The chain uses TRBV5-6 and TRBJ2-3; 9 nucleotides match TRBD1. The CDR3 sequence is 14 residues long. The junction had 3 bases not matched to a gene; V was cut back by 6 bases and J by 1 base. Germline lookup yields CDR1 SGHDT and CDR2 YYEEEE. The CDR3 spells CASNGQGRTDTQYF. The CDR3 DNA sequence: TGTGCCAGCAACGGACAGGGGCGCACAGATACGCAGTATTTT.

V and J are TRBV10-1 and TRBJ1-5; 9 bases line up with TRBD1. V dropped 6 bases and J dropped 5; count of bases not matched to a gene: 17. CDR3 length: 18 residues. The germline CDR1 and CDR2 sequences are WNHNN and SYGVQD (reference sequence). CDR3 DNA: TGCGCCAGCAGCGTCTCTCCCAGGGGACAGGGAGTCGATCAGCCCCAGCATTTT. Protein sequence: CASSVSPRGQGVDQPQHF.

The chain employs TRBV18 and TRBJ2-1; a possible D gene is TRBD1 (6 bases). This CDR3 is built from 15 residues. V was pared by 2 bases and J by 3 bases, with 11 bases between. Germline V gene lookup returns CDR1 KGHSH and CDR2 LQKENI. The DNA for the CDR3 is TGTGCCAGCTCACCATCCGGGACAAGCTACAATGAGCAGTTCTTC. Translated, it gives CASSPSGTSYNEQFF.

V gene TRBV11-3 combines with J gene TRBJ2-4; perhaps TRBD2 as D (6 bases). Germline values: CDR1 SGHNT, CDR2 YENEEA. V gave up 1 base and J gave up 1 base, with 17 bases separating them. This CDR3 has 18 residues. The CDR3, as DNA: TGTGCCAGCAGCTTAGGGGGCGGCTTTGGGGGGGCCAAAAACATTCAGTACTTC. It codes for CASSLGGGFGGAKNIQYF.